The sequence of this T cell receptor (beta chain) was determined in a study of cytomegalovirus exposure and HLA in healthy donors. Points from the study as a whole: Analysis was carried out at a later point, and it linked a missense DCLRE1C variant to TCR beta V- and J-gene trimming. Highest at DRB1 and lowest at HLA-C, TCR association rates differed among HLA loci in a later analysis. Based on reports, TCR beta sequences accurately predicted HLA-A and HLA-B alleles for most subjects.

On this clone itself: Its antigen is not known.

CDR1 is MNHEY, CDR2 SMNVEV, per germline (reference sequence). This CDR3 is built from 13 residues. The V gene lost 4 bases and the J gene lost 10 bases, with 15 bases spanning the gap. 13 Jbeta primers and 60 Vbeta primers were used for the PCR. Produced via immunoSEQ multiplex PCR; TCRdb's table is partial and in-frame only. Among 90,000 to 140,000 clones listed, about 81% were seen once. The gene calls are TRBV27 and TRBJ2-3, with D perhaps matching TRBD1 (6 bases). The sequenced sample consisted of PBMCs. The TCR originated in a man aged 25-45 years in good health and CMV-seronegative. The CDR3 coding sequence is TGTGCCAGCAGTTCGGACAGCCGAGGGGCGCAGTATTTT. It is translated as CASSSDSRGAQYF.